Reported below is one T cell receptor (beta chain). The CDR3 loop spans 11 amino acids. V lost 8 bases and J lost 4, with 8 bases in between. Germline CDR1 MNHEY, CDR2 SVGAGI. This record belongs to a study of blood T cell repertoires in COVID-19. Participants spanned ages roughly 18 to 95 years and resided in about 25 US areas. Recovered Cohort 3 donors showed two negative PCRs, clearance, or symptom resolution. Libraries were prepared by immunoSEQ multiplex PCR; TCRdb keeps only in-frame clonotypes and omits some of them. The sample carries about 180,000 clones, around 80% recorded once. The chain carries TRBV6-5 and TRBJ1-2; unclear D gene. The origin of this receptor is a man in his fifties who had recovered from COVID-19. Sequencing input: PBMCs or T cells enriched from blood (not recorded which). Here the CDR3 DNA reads TGTGCCAGCCGGTCCTCCTATGGCTACACCTTC. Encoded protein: CASRSSYGYTF.